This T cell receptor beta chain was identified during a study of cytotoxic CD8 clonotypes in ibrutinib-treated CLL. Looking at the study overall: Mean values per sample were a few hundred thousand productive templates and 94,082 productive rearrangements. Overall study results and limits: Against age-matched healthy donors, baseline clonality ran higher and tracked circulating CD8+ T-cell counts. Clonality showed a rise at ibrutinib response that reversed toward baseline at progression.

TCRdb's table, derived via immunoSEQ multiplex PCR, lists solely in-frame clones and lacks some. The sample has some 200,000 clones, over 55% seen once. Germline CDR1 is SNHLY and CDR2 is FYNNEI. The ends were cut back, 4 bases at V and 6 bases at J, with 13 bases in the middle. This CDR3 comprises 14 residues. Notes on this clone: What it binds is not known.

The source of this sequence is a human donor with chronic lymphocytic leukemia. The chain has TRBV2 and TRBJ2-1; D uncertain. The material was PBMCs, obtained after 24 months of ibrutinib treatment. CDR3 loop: CASSGQAPRNEQFF. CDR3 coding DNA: TGTGCCAGCAGTGGTCAGGCCCCACGCAATGAGCAGTTCTTC.